Shown below are 32 T cell receptor beta chains from a single sample sequenced in a study of T cell responses to AZD1222 COVID-19 vaccine. This table comes from immunoSEQ multiplex PCR, and its TCRdb copy is limited to in-frame clones, with some not included. Here the sample spans some 190,000 clones, around nine tenths being singletons. The sample consisted of peripheral blood, taken on day 0 of AZD1222 vaccination. The receptors come from an adult in good health.

The chain combines TRBV6-2 or TRBV6-3 with TRBJ2-6; D is perhaps TRBD1 or TRBD2 (5 bases each). Germline loops: CDR1 MNHEY, CDR2 SVGEGT. Trimming pared 6 bases from V and 0 bases from J, leaving 15 bases between. This CDR3 has 17 amino acids. The CDR3 is CASSPHGAGSGANVLTF. Here the CDR3 DNA reads TGTGCCAGCAGCCCACACGGGGCAGGCTCTGGGGCCAACGTCCTGACTTTC.

The chain employs TRBV27 and TRBJ2-1, with 11 bases fitting TRBD2. The trim removed 5 bases at V and 6 bases at J, leaving 15 bases unmatched. The CDR3 extends over 18 amino acids. Germline V gives CDR1 MNHEY, CDR2 SMNVEV (reference sequence). As DNA, the CDR3 is TGTGCCAGCAGTCTCGTGGGTAGCGGGGGGGCGGGTTTCAATGAGCAGTTCTTC. This translates into CASSLVGSGGAGFNEQFF.

The rearrangement joins TRBV9 to TRBJ1-1; a possible D gene is TRBD1 (5 bases). This CDR3 region has 15 residues. CDR1 is SGDLS and CDR2 is YYNGEE in the germline V gene. Trimming removed 0 bases at V and 6 bases at J, with 15 bases between. CDR3 coding DNA: TGTGCCAGCAGCGTAGGCGCAGGGTATGTCCCTGAAGCTTTCTTT. Its protein is CASSVGAGYVPEAFF.

The V gene is TRBV11-3, the J gene TRBJ1-1; D gene uncertain. The length of the CDR3 is 15 residues. Germline CDR1 reads SGHNT; CDR2 reads YENEEA. Trimming took 0 bases from V and 0 from J, leaving 8 bases between them. The CDR3 protein is CASSLEGFMNTEAFF. In nucleotides, the CDR3 is TGTGCCAGCAGCTTAGAGGGGTTCATGAACACTGAAGCTTTCTTT. The full variable domain, in which reference TRBV11-3 and TRBJ1-1 provide the parts outside the CDR3, is EAGVVQSPRYKIIEKKQPVAFWCNPISGHNTLYWYLQNLGQGPELLIRYENEEAVDDSQLPKDRFSAERLKGVDSTLKIQPAELGDSAVYLCASSLEGFMNTEAFFGQGTRLTVV.

This chain connects TRBV15 to TRBJ2-7; 8 nucleotides align to TRBD1. V shed 5 bases, J shed 3 bases, and the junction held 6 bases outside the gene matches. CDR1 is LNHNV, CDR2 YYDKDF, per germline (reference sequence). CDR3 size: 14 residues. The CDR3 sequence: CATSGRQGFYEQYF. The DNA for the CDR3 is TGTGCCACCAGCGGACGACAGGGGTTCTACGAGCAGTACTTC.

This chain uses TRBV5-1 with TRBJ2-3; 8 nucleotides align to TRBD2. The J segment lost 2 bases and the V segment lost 4 bases, leaving 9 bases of the junction unmatched. CDR3 length equals 16 residues. Germline CDR1 and CDR2: SGHRS and YFSETQ. This chain's CDR3 is CASSAATSGLTDTQYF. CDR3 DNA sequence: TGCGCCAGCAGCGCGGCTACTAGCGGTCTCACAGATACGCAGTATTTT. The full variable domain, rest sourced from reference TRBV5-1 and TRBJ2-3, is KAGVTQTPRYLIKTRGQQVTLSCSPISGHRSVSWYQQTPGQGLQFLFEYFSETQRNKGNFPGRFSGRQFSNSRSEMNVSTLELGDSALYLCASSAATSGLTDTQYFGPGTRLTVL.

The J gene is TRBJ1-3, the V gene TRBV11-2; possible D gene TRBD1, 5 bases. Trimming took off 3 bases at V and 5 bases at J, with 20 bases between the two ends. The germline gives CDR1 SGHAT, CDR2 FQNNGV. The CDR3 consists of 17 residues. The CDR3 here is CASSFISGTQGRNTIYF. The CDR3 nucleotides read TGTGCCAGCAGCTTCATTTCCGGGACTCAGGGACGAAACACCATATATTTT.

This chain joins TRBV30 and TRBJ2-1, with a tentative D call TRBD2 (7 bases). Germline CDR1 and CDR2: GTSNPN and SVGIG (reference sequence). The CDR3 is 13 amino acids. The ends were cut back, 7 bases at V and 9 bases at J, with 19 bases in the middle. The CDR3 nucleotides are TGTGCCTCTGAAGGCGGGGGCCGGACTGAGCAGTTCTTC. This encodes CASEGGGRTEQFF.

The chain couples TRBV9 to TRBJ2-5; D perhaps matches TRBD1 (6 bases). The V end lost 2 bases, the J end lost 1 base, and 15 bases lay between the germline ends. The germline gives CDR1 SGDLS, CDR2 YYNGEE. This CDR3 spans 16 amino acids. The CDR3 bases are TGTGCCAGCAGCGTCAGAGACAGGCCTTCCCAAGAGACCCAGTACTTC. Its protein product is CASSVRDRPSQETQYF.

The sample holds one count of this clone. The chain carries TRBV3-1 (or the pseudogene TRBV3-2) and TRBJ1-1; D call uncertain. Germline CDR1 LGHDT, CDR2 YNNKEL (reference sequence). The CDR3 loop spans 12 amino acids. Trimming pared 5 bases from V and 11 bases from J, leaving 15 bases between. The CDR3 DNA sequence: TGTGCCAGCAGCGACCGGGGTATGGAGGCTTTCTTT. Amino acid sequence: CASSDRGMEAFF.

A few counts support this clone. The chain has TRBV3-1 (or the pseudogene TRBV3-2) and TRBJ1-1; 7 bases align to TRBD1. The V and J ends lost 3 bases and 0 bases, in that order; junction bases with no gene match: 7. The V gene's germline CDR1 is LGHDT and CDR2 YNNKEL (reference sequence). The CDR3 is made up of 16 amino acids. CDR3 DNA sequence: TGTGCCAGCAGCCATCCCACAGGGGTCATGAACACTGAAGCTTTCTTT. It yields the protein CASSHPTGVMNTEAFF.

This sequence joins TRBV4-2 and TRBJ1-2; D is uncertain. This CDR3 region has 14 residues. Germline loops: CDR1 LGHNA, CDR2 YNFKEQ. Deletions cut 0 bases from V and 5 bases from J, with 10 bases between. CDR3 nucleotides: TGTGCCAGCAGCCAAGAACCAGCCGCATATGGCTACACCTTC. As protein: CASSQEPAAYGYTF.

The chain uses TRBV5-6 and TRBJ1-2, with 9 bases matching TRBD1. Germline-derived CDR1 and CDR2 are SGHDT and YYEEEE. The V segment lost 5 bases and the J segment 6 bases; nucleotides outside the gene matches: 8. The CDR3 contains 14 residues. CDR3 in amino acids: CASREQGASNGYTF. CDR3 DNA sequence: TGTGCCAGCAGAGAACAGGGGGCGTCCAATGGCTACACCTTC.

The chain links TRBV6-5 to TRBJ1-2; D ambiguous. V lost 5 bases and J lost 5, with 15 bases in between. The CDR3 totals 14 residues. CDR1 MNHEY and CDR2 SVGAGI come from the germline V gene. The CDR3 here is CASSRTKTVYGYTF. The CDR3 nucleotides read TGTGCCAGCAGTCGTACAAAGACGGTTTATGGCTACACCTTC.

The chain joins TRBV3-1 (or the pseudogene TRBV3-2) to TRBJ2-3; D call uncertain. Germline CDR1 LGHDT, CDR2 YNNKEL (reference sequence). The CDR3 has 12 residues. V lost 1 base and J 7 bases, leaving 6 bases between the germline ends. The CDR3 region is CASSQGRNTQYF. The CDR3 DNA reads as TGTGCCAGCAGCCAAGGGCGGAATACGCAGTATTTT.

V usage is TRBV6-2 or TRBV6-3 and J usage is TRBJ1-2, with 8 bases that match TRBD1. There are 14 residues in the CDR3. Germline V gene lookup returns CDR1 MNHEY and CDR2 SVGEGT. The trim removed 5 bases at V and 5 bases at J, leaving 7 bases unmatched. Here the CDR3 DNA reads TGTGCCAGCAGTGCCCACAGGGGGAATTATGGCTACACCTTC. It specifies CASSAHRGNYGYTF.

The chain links TRBV11-1 to TRBJ2-3, with TRBD2 matching over 9 bases. Germline-derived CDR1 and CDR2 are SGHAT and FQDESV (reference sequence). The CDR3 has 14 amino acids. The V segment lost 4 bases and the J segment 9 bases; nucleotides outside the gene matches: 8. This chain's CDR3 is CASSSSGEGGTQYF. As DNA, the CDR3 is TGTGCCAGCAGCTCTAGCGGGGAGGGAGGGACGCAGTATTTT.

As DNA, the CDR3 is TGTGCCATCAGTGAGTCGCGGTCGAGCTCCTACAATGAGCAGTTCTTC. Its protein is CAISESRSSSYNEQFF. The rearrangement links TRBV10-3 to TRBJ2-1; D is unclear. The V end was cut by 0 bases, the J end by 0 bases, with 9 bases between. Germline assignment: CDR1 ENHRY and CDR2 SYGVKD. CDR3 length equals 16 residues.

The chain uses TRBV30 and TRBJ1-1; 8 bases fit TRBD1. J lost 12 bases, V lost 3 bases, and 12 bases had no gene match. Per germline, CDR1 GTSNPN and CDR2 SVGIG (reference sequence). CDR3 length: 13 residues. The CDR3 protein is CAWSAGQGLATFF. CDR3 coding DNA: TGTGCCTGGAGCGCCGGACAGGGCCTCGCGACTTTCTTT.

The CDR3 is CASSFSRAGPDYGYTF. In nucleotides, the CDR3 is TGTGCCAGCAGTTTCAGTCGAGCGGGGCCCGACTATGGCTACACCTTC. J is TRBJ1-2 and V is TRBV27; D is perhaps TRBD1 (5 bases). The V and J ends lost 3 bases and 3 bases respectively, with 17 bases between them. Germline V gene data show CDR1 as MNHEY and CDR2 as SMNVEV (reference sequence). The CDR3 is made up of 16 amino acids.

This clone was seen just once. The J gene is TRBJ2-5, the V gene TRBV11-1, with a weak D call TRBD1 (8 bases). This CDR3 has 14 residues. The V end lost 3 bases, the J end lost 4 bases, and 12 bases lay between the germline ends. Germline loops: CDR1 SGHAT, CDR2 FQDESV (reference sequence). CDR3 in amino acids: CASSFTGGGETQYF. In DNA, the CDR3 is TGTGCCAGCAGCTTCACAGGGGGGGGAGAGACCCAGTACTTC.

The rearrangement links TRBV6-6 to TRBJ2-1; D might be TRBD2 (5 bases). V was trimmed by 6 bases and J by 7 bases, leaving 16 bases between them. The germline V gene has CDR1 MNHNY and CDR2 SVGAGI (reference sequence). CDR3 length equals 14 residues. CDR3 in DNA: TGTGCCAGCAGCTCCGGGAAAATCCCGAATGAGCAGTTCTTC. Its translation: CASSSGKIPNEQFF.

This rearrangement joins TRBV7-3 to TRBJ2-7, with D perhaps TRBD2 (6 bases). The CDR3 extends over 14 amino acids. CDR1 SGHTA and CDR2 FQGTGA come from the germline V gene. Trimming shortened V by 6 bases and J by 0 bases, and 12 bases separated the two germline ends. CDR3 amino acids: CASRLGGSSYEQYF. The DNA of the CDR3 is TGTGCCAGCAGGTTAGGAGGGAGCTCCTACGAGCAGTACTTC.

The chain joins TRBV12-3 or TRBV12-4 to TRBJ2-5; 7 bases map to TRBD1. Trimming removed 3 bases from V and 5 bases from J; junction bases left unmatched: 3. CDR3 length equals 13 residues. The CDR3 bases are TGTGCCAGCAGTTTTAGGGGGCTCGAGACCCAGTACTTC. This translates into CASSFRGLETQYF.

A single count supports this clone. The J gene is TRBJ1-1, the V gene TRBV19; maybe TRBD1 (6 bases). CDR1 LNHDA and CDR2 SQIVND come from the germline V gene (reference sequence). V was pared by 5 bases and J by 3 bases, with 16 bases between. This CDR3 has 15 residues. This CDR3 is CASSAGHPVDTEAFF. The CDR3 bases are TGTGCCAGTAGTGCGGGACACCCTGTTGACACTGAAGCTTTCTTT.

This chain connects TRBV10-1 to TRBJ2-5; 8 bases fit TRBD1. Trimming cost V 5 bases and J 0 bases; bases outside gene matches: 5. Per germline, CDR1 WNHNN and CDR2 SYGVQD (reference sequence). This CDR3 region has 15 residues. The CDR3 protein is CASSSGQGNQETQYF. The CDR3 coding sequence is TGCGCCAGCAGTTCTGGACAGGGAAACCAAGAGACCCAGTACTTC.

As regards this clone: The sample holds other DNA sequences that translate to the same CDR3. This sequence joins TRBV5-1 and TRBJ1-2; D not resolved. The CDR3 totals 13 residues. The ends were cut back, 0 bases at V and 3 bases at J, with 6 bases in the middle. Germline V lookup: CDR1 SGHRS, CDR2 YFSETQ. The CDR3 sequence: CASSLGADYGYTF. The CDR3 DNA reads TGCGCCAGCAGCTTGGGCGCGGACTATGGCTACACCTTC.

The chain carries TRBV7-9 and TRBJ2-1, with TRBD2 identical over 7 bases. Germline assignment: CDR1 SEHNR and CDR2 FQNEAQ (reference sequence). V lost 5 bases to trimming and J lost 7 bases; unmatched junction nucleotides: 14. The CDR3 covers 16 residues. In DNA, the CDR3 is TGTGCCAGCAGCCCCCTACTAGCGACATCCTCAAATGAGCAGTTCTTC. This encodes CASSPLLATSSNEQFF.

DNA for the CDR3: TGTGCCAGCAGCCAAGATCCAGAGGACAGGGCGCGAATCCGGGGCTACACCTTC. As protein: CASSQDPEDRARIRGYTF. The chain has TRBV3-1 (or the pseudogene TRBV3-2) and TRBJ1-2, with 8 bases that match TRBD1. The V gene end was trimmed by 0 bases and the J gene end by 8 bases; junction bases not matched to a gene: 17. CDR1 and CDR2 from the germline V gene are LGHDT and YNNKEL (reference sequence). The CDR3 is 18 residues long.

This chain connects TRBV19 to TRBJ2-7; TRBD1 is a possible D gene (5 bases). This CDR3 contains 13 residues. V shed 2 bases and J shed 6 bases, with 11 bases lying between them. Germline V gene data show CDR1 as LNHDA and CDR2 as SQIVND (reference sequence). Here the CDR3 reads CASSIQGQAEQYF. CDR3 coding DNA: TGTGCCAGTAGTATACAGGGTCAGGCCGAGCAGTACTTC.

A remark on this clone: At one end the junction does not follow the germline gene, possibly because of a read error. The chain uses TRBV3-1 (or the pseudogene TRBV3-2) and TRBJ2-3; possibly TRBD1 or TRBD2 for D (6 bases each). Germline CDR1 reads LGHDT; CDR2 reads YNNKEL (reference sequence). CDR3 length: 15 residues. The CDR3 nucleotides are TGTGCCAGCAGTCAAGGGGGACTTCGCACAGATACGCAGTATTTT. Its protein product is CASSQGGLRTDTQYF.

The chain combines TRBV19 with TRBJ1-2; D gene ambiguous. CDR1 is LNHDA, CDR2 SQIVND, per germline (reference sequence). The V and J ends lost 1 base and 5 bases respectively, with 17 bases between them. There are 16 residues in the CDR3. The CDR3, as DNA: TGTGCCAGTAGTATAGTAAGGCAGATCCAGTCATATGGCTACACCTTC. This encodes CASSIVRQIQSYGYTF.